This T cell receptor beta chain came from a study of shared clonotypes between healthy human individuals. The germline V and J ends were trimmed by 0 bases and 7 bases, with 14 bases remaining between them. This CDR3 contains 14 residues. The germline V gene has CDR1 SGDLS and CDR2 YYNGEE. Study-level results: Donor clonotype sharing was expected to depend on sequencing depth.

Concerning this clone: Antigen specificity is unknown. The sample carries other DNA sequences with the same CDR3.

The assay was immunoSEQ multiplex PCR, and TCRdb's table has in-frame clones only and misses some. The sample records roughly 720,000 clones, 90% being singletons. The source material was memory CD8+ T cells from PBMCs. The subset was: CD45RO+ cells pooled with CCR7-negative TemRA cells. This chain joins TRBV9 and TRBJ2-7, with D hard to call. The sequence came from a young man in good health. Some clones in this sample may be carry-over from other donors' samples. CDR3 coding DNA: TGTGCCAGCAGCGTAGGGGCGGCCCCTGGTGAGCAGTACTTC. It translates to CASSVGAAPGEQYF. The full variable domain, rest sourced from reference TRBV9 and TRBJ2-7, is DSGVTQTPKHLITATGQRVTLRCSPRSGDLSVYWYQQSLDQGLQFLIQYYNGEERAKGNILERFSAQQFPDLHSELNLSSLELGDSALYFCASSVGAAPGEQYFGPGTRLTVT.